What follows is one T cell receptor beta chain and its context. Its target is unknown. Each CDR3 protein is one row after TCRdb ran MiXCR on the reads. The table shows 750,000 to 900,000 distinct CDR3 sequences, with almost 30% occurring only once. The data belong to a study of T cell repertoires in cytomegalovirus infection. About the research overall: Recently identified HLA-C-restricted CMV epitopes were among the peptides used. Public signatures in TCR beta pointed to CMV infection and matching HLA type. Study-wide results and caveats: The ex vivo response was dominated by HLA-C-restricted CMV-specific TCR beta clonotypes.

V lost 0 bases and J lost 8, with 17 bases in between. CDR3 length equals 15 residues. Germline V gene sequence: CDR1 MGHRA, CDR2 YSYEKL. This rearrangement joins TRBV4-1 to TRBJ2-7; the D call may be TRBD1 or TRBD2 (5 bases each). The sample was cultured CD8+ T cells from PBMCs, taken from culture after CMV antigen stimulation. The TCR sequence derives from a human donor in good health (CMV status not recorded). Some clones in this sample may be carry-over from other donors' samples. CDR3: CASSQDSGTGRQQYF. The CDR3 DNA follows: TGCGCCAGCAGCCAAGATTCGGGGACGGGGAGACAGCAGTACTTC.